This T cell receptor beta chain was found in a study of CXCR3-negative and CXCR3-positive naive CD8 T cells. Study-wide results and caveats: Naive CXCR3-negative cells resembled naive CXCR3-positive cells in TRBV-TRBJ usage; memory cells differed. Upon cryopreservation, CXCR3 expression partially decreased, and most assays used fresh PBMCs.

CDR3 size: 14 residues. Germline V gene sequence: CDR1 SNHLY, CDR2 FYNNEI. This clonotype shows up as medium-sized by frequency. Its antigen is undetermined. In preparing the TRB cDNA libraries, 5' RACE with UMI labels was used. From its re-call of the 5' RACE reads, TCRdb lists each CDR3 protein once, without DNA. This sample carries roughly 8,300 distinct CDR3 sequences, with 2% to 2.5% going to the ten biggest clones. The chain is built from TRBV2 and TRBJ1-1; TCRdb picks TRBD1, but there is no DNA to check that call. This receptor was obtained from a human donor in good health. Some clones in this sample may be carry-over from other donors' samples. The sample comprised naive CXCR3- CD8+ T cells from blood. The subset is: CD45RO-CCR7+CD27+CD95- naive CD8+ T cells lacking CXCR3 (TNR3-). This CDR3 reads CASSALTGNTEAFF. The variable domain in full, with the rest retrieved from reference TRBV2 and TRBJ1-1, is EPEVTQTPSHQVTQMGQEVILRCVPISNHLYFYWYRQILGQKVEFLVSFYNNEISEKSEIFDDQFSVERPDGSNFTLKIRSTKLEDSAMYFCASSALTGNTEAFFGQGTRLTVV.